This paragraph reports one TCR beta chain. Its antigen is currently unknown. This entry is derived from a study of T cell repertoires in ileal Crohn's disease. Study outcomes and limitations: Compared with non-smokers, active smokers at surgery showed more clonal expansions.

Regarding time point: neoterminal ileum biopsy at postoperative endoscopy, about 6 months after surgery. Only in-frame clones appear in the TCRdb table, and some are missing; sequencing was by immunoSEQ multiplex PCR. Of 9,000 to 13,000 clones listed, 70% to 90% were seen once; the top ten hold about 14%. This CDR3 is 15 amino acids long. The V and J ends lost 5 bases and 3 bases, in that order; junction bases with no gene match: 6. The germline gives CDR1 MNHNY, CDR2 SVGAGI (reference sequence). This sequence originates from an adult with Crohn's disease. The source material was ileal tissue. J is TRBJ1-5 and V is TRBV6-6, with 8 bases lining up with TRBD1. CDR3 nucleotides: TGTGCCAGCAGTACGGGACAGGCATACAATCAGCCCCAGCATTTT. Encoded protein: CASSTGQAYNQPQHF.